This TCR beta chain was recorded in a study of blood T cells in healthy people across ages. It was with a sample-barcoded 5' primer and a J-beta primer mix that a second PCR of roughly 7 to 11 cycles was run. One entry per CDR3 protein results from TCRdb running MiXCR on the 5' RACE reads. Altogether roughly 900,000 distinct CDR3 sequences are present, under 35% being singletons, with the ten largest covering around 15%. Trimming left V 1 base short and J 4 bases short, with 9 bases between. Germline CDR1 SGHKS, CDR2 YYEKEE (reference sequence). The CDR3 is 14 residues long. This receptor was identified in a woman of 80 years or more in good health. V and J are TRBV5-5 and TRBJ1-5; perhaps TRBD1 as D (6 bases). Sequenced input: blood. CDR3 protein: CASSLLQGNQPQHF. CDR3 in DNA: TGTGCCAGCAGCTTGCTTCAGGGGAATCAGCCCCAGCATTTT.